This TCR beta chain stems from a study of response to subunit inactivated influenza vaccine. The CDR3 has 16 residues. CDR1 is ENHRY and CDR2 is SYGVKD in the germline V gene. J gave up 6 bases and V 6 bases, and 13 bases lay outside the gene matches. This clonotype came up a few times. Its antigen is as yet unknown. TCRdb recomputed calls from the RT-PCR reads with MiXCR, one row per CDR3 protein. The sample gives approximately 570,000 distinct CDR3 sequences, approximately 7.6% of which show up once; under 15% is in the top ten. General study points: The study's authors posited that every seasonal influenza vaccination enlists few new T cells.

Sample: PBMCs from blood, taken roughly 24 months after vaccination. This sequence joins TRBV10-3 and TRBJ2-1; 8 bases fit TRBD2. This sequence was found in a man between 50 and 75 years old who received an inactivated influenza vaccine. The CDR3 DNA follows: TGTGCCATCAGGGCGACAAACGGGGGGGGTGGCAATGAGCAGTTCTTC. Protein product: CAIRATNGGGGNEQFF.